This TCR beta chain derives from a study of shared clonotypes between healthy human individuals. Study overall: Per donor, three plates held CD4 naive cells, three held CD4 memory, two held CD8 naive and one held CD8 memory. Whole-study results and caveats: There were few donors, and this limited the genetic and exposure-history diversity represented. Generation probability values for non-shared clonotypes were lower than those for clonotypes shared by all four donors.

In the case of this clone: Its antigen remains unknown.

From germline, CDR1 is LGHNA and CDR2 YNFKEQ. V was trimmed by 5 bases and J by 5 bases, leaving 12 bases between them. This CDR3 is built from 13 residues. The assay was immunoSEQ multiplex PCR, and TCRdb's table has in-frame clones only and misses some. The sample includes roughly 1 million clones, about 74% of them seen just once. This TCR derives from a man aged 18-30 years in good health. The chain joins TRBV4-2 to TRBJ2-5; D remains ambiguous. The sample taken for sequencing was memory CD4+ T cells sorted from blood. The subset: CD45RA-negative fraction. The CDR3: CASSVGESETQYF. CDR3 bases: TGTGCCAGCAGCGTTGGGGAATCGGAGACCCAGTACTTC.